The 10 T cell receptor beta chains below were found in one sample sequenced in a study of PD-1 blockade in classical Hodgkin lymphoma. TCRdb's copy holds only in-frame clones and misses some; the assay was immunoSEQ multiplex PCR. This table holds 70,000 or so clones, roughly 91% found once. Every patient was affected by relapse after autologous stem cell transplantation, while exposure to brentuximab vedotin was not uniform. Source: peripheral blood mononuclear cells (PBMCs), taken at baseline. Receptors were obtained from a human donor with classical Hodgkin lymphoma.

This rearrangement joins TRBV19 to TRBJ1-5, with TRBD1 as a possible D gene (5 bases). The V end was cut by 6 bases, the J end by 2 bases, with 20 bases between. The germline gives CDR1 LNHDA, CDR2 SQIVND (reference sequence). CDR3 length equals 17 residues. CDR3: CASRPFIGQGGNQPQHF. In nucleotides, the CDR3 is TGTGCCAGTAGGCCCTTTATAGGTCAGGGCGGCAATCAGCCCCAGCATTTT.

This clone appeared a single time. The chain recombines TRBV5-5 with TRBJ2-3; D perhaps matches TRBD1 (5 bases). V was pared by 4 bases and J by 5 bases, with 20 bases between. CDR1 SGHKS and CDR2 YYEKEE come from the germline V gene (reference sequence). There are 16 residues in the CDR3. The CDR3 loop reads CASSLGKGNLGDTQYF. CDR3 DNA sequence: TGTGCCAGCAGCCTAGGCAAGGGGAATTTGGGAGATACGCAGTATTTT.

CDR3 protein: CASSMRAGLDYGYTF. The CDR3 coding sequence is TGTGCCAGTAGTATGAGGGCAGGGCTGGACTATGGCTACACCTTC. The V call is TRBV19, the J call TRBJ1-2; D might be TRBD1 (5 bases). The CDR3 has 15 amino acids. With 3 bases removed from V and 3 bases from J, the gap between germline ends came to 14 bases. CDR1 is LNHDA and CDR2 is SQIVND in the germline V gene (reference sequence).

The chain combines TRBV6-6 with TRBJ1-5; D may be TRBD1 (5 bases). Per germline, CDR1 MNHNY and CDR2 SVGAGI (reference sequence). Between the trimmed V and J ends, which lost 7 bases and 6 bases, there was a span of 16 bases. The CDR3 runs to 14 residues. CDR3 nucleotides: TGTGCCAGCAAGACCCCAGGGCTGGTTCAGCCCCAGCATTTT. Protein sequence: CASKTPGLVQPQHF.

The genes are TRBV9 and TRBJ1-2, with D possibly being TRBD1 (6 bases). The germline V gene encodes CDR1 SGDLS and CDR2 YYNGEE. The CDR3 has 16 residues. Trimming pared 4 bases from V and 8 bases from J, leaving 24 bases between. The CDR3 spells CASSFATGGARFGYTF. The CDR3 DNA follows: TGTGCCAGCAGCTTTGCCACCGGGGGCGCACGGTTCGGCTACACCTTC.

The V gene is TRBV15, the J gene TRBJ1-1; no definite D call. Germline V gene sequence: CDR1 LNHNV, CDR2 YYDKDF (reference sequence). V was shortened by 4 bases and J by 7 bases, with 13 bases between the two germline ends. This CDR3 has 13 residues. The CDR3 loop reads CATSTVLWFEAFF. CDR3 nucleotides: TGTGCCACCAGCACCGTCCTATGGTTTGAAGCTTTCTTT.

V usage is TRBV7-9 and J usage is TRBJ2-7; D perhaps matches TRBD1 (6 bases). Germline CDR1 SEHNR, CDR2 FQNEAQ (reference sequence). The CDR3 runs 14 residues. V was clipped by 1 base and J by 5 bases, with 12 bases between them. The CDR3 sequence: CASSLEQGVHEQYF. CDR3 coding DNA: TGTGCCAGCAGCTTAGAACAGGGAGTCCACGAGCAGTACTTC.

The J gene is TRBJ1-1, the V gene TRBV5-4, with a tentative D call TRBD1 (6 bases). The CDR3 is 17 residues long. Germline V gene data show CDR1 as SGHNT and CDR2 as YYREEE (reference sequence). The V end lost 0 bases, the J end lost 7 bases, and 22 bases lay between the germline ends. CDR3 loop: CASSLVGGGRVRGEAFF. The CDR3 DNA follows: TGTGCCAGCAGCTTGGTCGGGGGCGGGAGGGTGAGGGGTGAAGCTTTCTTT.

The J gene is TRBJ2-7, the V gene TRBV5-4; TRBD2 agrees at 7 bases. Germline V gene sequence: CDR1 SGHNT, CDR2 YYREEE (reference sequence). V lost 1 base to trimming and J lost 6 bases; unmatched junction nucleotides: 13. The CDR3 totals 16 residues. The CDR3 spells CASSLIGGTLPFEQYF. As DNA, the CDR3 is TGTGCCAGCAGCTTGATCGGGGGGACTCTTCCTTTCGAGCAGTACTTC.

The V gene is TRBV6-4, the J gene TRBJ1-2, with D possibly being TRBD1 (5 bases). V was pared by 0 bases and J by 7 bases, with 15 bases between. CDR3 length: 15 amino acids. The germline gives CDR1 MRHNA, CDR2 SNTAGT. CDR3 sequence (DNA): TGTGCCAGCAGTGACTCTCTGGAGGGGTCGGGTGGCTACACCTTC. Translating gives CASSDSLEGSGGYTF.